This T cell receptor (beta chain) came from a study of cytomegalovirus exposure and HLA in healthy donors. Points from the study as a whole: A list of more than 150 TCR beta chains associated with cytomegalovirus was given.

A multiplex PCR was run with 60 Vbeta primers and 13 Jbeta primers. This table comes from immunoSEQ multiplex PCR, and its TCRdb copy is limited to in-frame clones, with some not included. The table includes over 100,000 clones, about 72% detected once. V was cut by 6 bases and J by 0 bases, with 6 bases left in between. CDR3 length equals 13 residues. The germline CDR1 and CDR2 sequences are MNHNY and SVGAGI (reference sequence). Comment on this clone: The antigen is undetermined.

This rearrangement joins TRBV6-6 to TRBJ1-5; D ambiguous. The receptor comes from a female donor in good health and CMV-seronegative. Sequences were obtained from PBMCs. CDR3 coding DNA: TGTGCCAGCAGGAGGGATAGCAATCAGCCCCAGCATTTT. Its protein product is CASRRDSNQPQHF.